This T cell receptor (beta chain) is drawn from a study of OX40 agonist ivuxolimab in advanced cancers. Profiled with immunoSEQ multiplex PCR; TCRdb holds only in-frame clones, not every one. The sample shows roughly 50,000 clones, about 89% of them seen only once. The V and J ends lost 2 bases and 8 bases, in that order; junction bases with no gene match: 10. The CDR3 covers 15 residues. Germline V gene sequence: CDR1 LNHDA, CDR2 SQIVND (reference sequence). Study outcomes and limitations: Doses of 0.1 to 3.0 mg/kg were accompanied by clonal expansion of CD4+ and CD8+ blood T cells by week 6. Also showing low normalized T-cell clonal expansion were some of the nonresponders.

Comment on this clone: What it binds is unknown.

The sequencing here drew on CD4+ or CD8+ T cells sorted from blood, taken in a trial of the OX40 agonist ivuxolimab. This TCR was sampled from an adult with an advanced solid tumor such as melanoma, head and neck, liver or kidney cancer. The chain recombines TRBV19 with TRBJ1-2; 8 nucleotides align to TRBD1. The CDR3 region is CASSIPPGTGGGYTF. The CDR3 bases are TGTGCCAGTAGTATACCCCCCGGGACAGGAGGCGGCTACACCTTC.